This T cell receptor (beta chain) was profiled in a study of CD8+CD57+ T cells in acquired aplastic anemia. Study-wide context: Sorted CD4+ and CD8+ cells gave a mean 3.2 ug DNA, range 0.2 to 27.4 ug.

As regards this clonotype: No antigen is known for it.

Patients picked for sequencing had shown CD8+CD57+ cell expansion detected by flow cytometry. Genomic DNA acted as the template from which TCR beta VDJ combination and CDR3 sequence profiling were carried out. Each CDR3 protein gets one entry after TCRdb re-called the reads with MiXCR. The sample has 200,000 to 250,000 distinct CDR3 sequences, around 50% seen once. Study outcomes and limitations: CD8+ Simpson's diversity did not differ significantly between patients and controls. Overlapping CD8+ CDR3 repertoires of patients and controls contained approximately 28 shared sequences.

CDR3 length: 15 residues. Trimming took 7 bases from V and 1 from J, leaving 15 bases between them. Germline V lookup: CDR1 LNHDA, CDR2 SQIVND (reference sequence). The source of this sequence is a human donor with aplastic anemia. V and J are TRBV19 and TRBJ2-3; no reliable D call. Sequenced material: sorted CD4+, CD8+, or CD8+CD57+ T cells (not recorded which) from PBMCs. Written as DNA, the CDR3 is TGTGCCAGTACCCTGGTAAGCTTGGGCACAGATACGCAGTATTTT. Encoded protein: CASTLVSLGTDTQYF. The full variable domain, with the rest looked up from reference TRBV19 and TRBJ2-3, is DGGITQSPKYLFRKEGQNVTLSCEQNLNHDAMYWYRQDPGQGLRLIYYSQIVNDFQKGDIAEGYSVSREKKESFPLTVTSAQKNPTAFYLCASTLVSLGTDTQYFGPGTRLTVL.